A selection of T cell receptor beta chains follows, all from one sample in a study of cytomegalovirus exposure and HLA in healthy donors. Sequenced by immunoSEQ multiplex PCR; TCRdb stores in-frame clones only, minus some. The sample has roughly 250,000 clones, approximately 87% seen once; the top ten hold 2% to 3%. Sequencing was carried out using PBMCs. The origin of the receptors is a young man in good health and CMV-seronegative. CDR3s include the opening cysteine and the closing phenylalanine or tryptophan. D genes are given only for firm matches. Not all rows give a size; the values are once, few, many and, for expanded clones, a class.

j_call | clone_size | d_call | cdr3_length | v_call | cdr3_nt | cdr3_aa
TRBJ1-6 | - | - | 14 | TRBV6-1 | TGTGCCAGCATCCTGGACATATTTAATTCACCCCTCCACTTT | CASILDIFNSPLHF
TRBJ1-6 | - | - | 15 | TRBV19 | TGTGCCAGTAGTTCGCGACAGGATGATTATTCACCCCTCCACTTT | CASSSRQDDYSPLHF
TRBJ2-7 | - | TRBD2 | 15 | TRBV7-9 | TGTGCCACCTTAGCGGGCCCAGCCCTTCAATACGAGCAGTACTTC | CATLAGPALQYEQYF
TRBJ2-1 | - | TRBD1 | 15 | TRBV4-1 | TGCGCCAGCAGCCAAGACCCGGGACAGTCCATCGATTGGTTCTTC | CASSQDPGQSIDWFF
TRBJ2-2 | - | - | 15 | TRBV10-2 | TGCGCCAGCAGCCAACTCCGAGGCCTAGCCGGGGAGCTGTTTTTT | CASSQLRGLAGELFF
TRBJ1-3 | - | - | 17 | TRBV7-9 | TGTGCCAGCAGCGCACCTCAGGGCGCACACTCTGGAAACACCATATATTTT | CASSAPQGAHSGNTIYF
TRBJ1-3 | - | - | 15 | TRBV5-1 | TGCGCCAGCAGTGCCGTCGGGAGCTCTGGAAACACCATATATTTT | CASSAVGSSGNTIYF
TRBJ1-6 | - | TRBD1 | 15 | TRBV6-6 | TGTGCCGCCAGGGGGGCAGAAGCTTATAATTCACCCCTCCACTTT | CAARGAEAYNSPLHF
TRBJ2-2 | - | - | 13 | TRBV27 | TGTGCCAGCAGTTTTTGGGGCCTTGGGGAGCTGTTTTTT | CASSFWGLGELFF
TRBJ1-2 | once | - | 14 | TRBV18 | TGTGCCAGCTCCCCCCAGGCAGAGGGACTTGGCTACACCTTC | CASSPQAEGLGYTF
TRBJ2-7 | - | TRBD1 | 16 | TRBV5-1 | TGCGCCAGCAGCTGGGATCCGGGACAGGGAGCCTACGAGCAGTACTTC | CASSWDPGQGAYEQYF
TRBJ2-3 | once | TRBD1 | 16 | TRBV4-3 | TGCGCCAGCAGCCAGGGACAGCCCCCTGGCACAGATACGCAGTATTTT | CASSQGQPPGTDTQYF
TRBJ1-1 | once | - | 15 | TRBV25-1 | TGTGCCAGCAGTGCCTTTGGGGGGATGAACACTGAAGCTTTCTTT | CASSAFGGMNTEAFF
TRBJ2-7 | - | - | 11 | TRBV30 | TGTGCCTGGAACAGGGTCCACGAGCAGTACTTC | CAWNRVHEQYF
TRBJ2-7 | - | TRBD1 | 14 | TRBV11-2 | TGTGCCAGCAGCCTTGAACAGGGGGGCTACGAGCAGTACTTC | CASSLEQGGYEQYF
TRBJ2-5 | - | - | 12 | TRBV7-6 | TGTGCCAGCAGCGCGCCGGACAGGACCCAGTACTTC | CASSAPDRTQYF
TRBJ2-7 | - | TRBD1 | 15 | TRBV4-3 | TGCGCCAGCAGCCAAGAACAGGGGGTGACCTACGAGCAGTACTTC | CASSQEQGVTYEQYF
TRBJ2-5 | - | TRBD1 | 14 | TRBV5-4 | TGTGCCAGCAGCTTACAGGGGGTAGGGGAGACCCAGTACTTC | CASSLQGVGETQYF
TRBJ1-2 | - | - | 14 | TRBV4-3 | TGCGCCAGCAGCCAAGAAGGAGGCCTCCCTGGCTACACCTTC | CASSQEGGLPGYTF
TRBJ1-2 | - | TRBD1 | 16 | TRBV6-5 | TGTGCCAGCAGTTCAACAACCGGGACAGGGAGTAATGGCTACACCTTC | CASSSTTGTGSNGYTF
TRBJ1-6 | - | - | 13 | TRBV30 | TGTGCCTGGAGAACGGGGATCAATTCACCCCTCCACTTT | CAWRTGINSPLHF
TRBJ1-5 | - | - | 14 | TRBV7-2 | TGTGCCAGCAGTCTCGGACAGCTTGGAACGCCCCAGCATTTT | CASSLGQLGTPQHF
TRBJ1-4 | - | - | 18 | TRBV7-2 | TGTGCCAGCAGCTTAGAGTCCCCAGGCGGGGTGGACAATGAAAAACTGTTTTTT | CASSLESPGGVDNEKLFF
TRBJ2-2 | - | - | 16 | TRBV7-2 | TGTGCCAGCAGCCTCCACTCTATCCGGAACACCGGGGAGCTGTTTTTT | CASSLHSIRNTGELFF
TRBJ2-3 | - | - | 14 | TRBV7-2 | TGTGCCAGCAGCCCGGGGAAAAACACAGATACGCAGTATTTT | CASSPGKNTDTQYF
TRBJ2-7 | - | - | 13 | TRBV30 | TGTGCCTGGAATACGGGAATTGCCTACGAGCAGTACTTC | CAWNTGIAYEQYF
TRBJ2-7 | - | TRBD2 | 15 | TRBV11-3 | TGTGCCAGCAGCTTGAAGGCGGGACTAGCGTACGAGCAGTACTTC | CASSLKAGLAYEQYF
TRBJ2-2 | - | - | 14 | TRBV27 | TGTGCCAGCAGTTTAAGGCGGGCAACCGGGGAGCTGTTTTTT | CASSLRRATGELFF
TRBJ2-1 | - | TRBD2 | 15 | TRBV28 | TGTGCCAGCAGTTTACCTCTAGCGGGGTACAATGAGCAGTTCTTC | CASSLPLAGYNEQFF
TRBJ2-5 | - | TRBD2 | 15 | TRBV2 | TGTGCCAGCAGTAAGGGGACTAGCGGGGGGCAGACCCAGTACTTC | CASSKGTSGGQTQYF
TRBJ2-1 | - | TRBD1 | 16 | TRBV27 | TGTGCCAGCAGTTTATCCGGGGACAGCCCCTACAATGAGCAGTTCTTC | CASSLSGDSPYNEQFF
TRBJ1-5 | - | TRBD1 | 17 | TRBV19 | TGTGCCAGTAGTTCCCCTCCCGGGACAGGGATGGATCAGCCCCAGCATTTT | CASSSPPGTGMDQPQHF
TRBJ2-2 | - | TRBD2 | 18 | TRBV5-4 | TGTGCCAGCAGCTTGCCCCCAGGACTAGCGGGAGGGACCGGGGAGCTGTTTTTT | CASSLPPGLAGGTGELFF
TRBJ1-6 | - | TRBD1 | 16 | TRBV5-1 | TGCGCCAGCAGCTTGGACTCACAGGGGCGACTATCACCCCTCCACTTT | CASSLDSQGRLSPLHF
TRBJ1-2 | - | TRBD1 | 14 | TRBV7-2 | TGTGCCAGCAGCTTAGACCAGGGGGCGAGAGGCTACACCTTC | CASSLDQGARGYTF
TRBJ2-3 | - | TRBD2 | 16 | TRBV2 | TGTGCCAGCACCCGACTAGCGGGGGCCTTCACAGATACGCAGTATTTT | CASTRLAGAFTDTQYF
TRBJ2-7 | - | TRBD1 | 13 | TRBV10-3 | TGTGCCATCAGCGAGACAGGGACCTACGAGCAGTACTTC | CAISETGTYEQYF
TRBJ2-1 | - | - | 13 | TRBV29-1 | TGCAGCGGGGGCGGGGACTCCTACAATGAGCAGTTCTTC | CSGGGDSYNEQFF
TRBJ2-7 | once | - | 15 | TRBV7-9 | TGTGCCAGCAGCGATGTACAGGGAGGGACCTACGAGCAGTACTTC | CASSDVQGGTYEQYF
TRBJ1-1 | - | - | 14 | TRBV9 | TGTGCCAGCAGCGTAGCAGGGATGAACACTGAAGCTTTCTTT | CASSVAGMNTEAFF
TRBJ2-5 | - | - | 13 | TRBV27 | TGTGCCAGCAACCCGCGCGGGACTGAGACCCAGTACTTC | CASNPRGTETQYF
TRBJ2-5 | - | TRBD2 | 15 | TRBV9 | TGTGCCAGCAGCCCCTCAGGGGCTAGCGGGGAGACCCAGTACTTC | CASSPSGASGETQYF
TRBJ2-2 | - | - | 14 | TRBV18 | TGTGCCAGCTCACCTGGACTACGAACCGGGGAGCTGTTTTTT | CASSPGLRTGELFF
TRBJ1-3 | once | - | 15 | TRBV9 | TGTGCCAGCAGCGTAGGACAGCTCTCTGGAAACACCATATATTTT | CASSVGQLSGNTIYF
TRBJ2-5 | - | - | 13 | TRBV30 | TGTGCCTGGAGCCAGGGGACCCAAGAGACCCAGTACTTC | CAWSQGTQETQYF
TRBJ1-5 | - | TRBD1 | 12 | TRBV29-1 | TGCAGCGCCCGAGACAGGGTCGGACCCCAGCATTTT | CSARDRVGPQHF
TRBJ1-1 | medium-sized | - | 12 | TRBV5-3 | TGTGCCAGAAAAGGACATGACACTGAAGCTTTCTTT | CARKGHDTEAFF
TRBJ1-3 | once | - | 15 | TRBV2 | TGTGCCAGCTGGGGCAGAACATCGGGCGGAAACACCATATATTTT | CASWGRTSGGNTIYF
TRBJ2-3 | - | TRBD1 | 17 | TRBV9 | TGTGCCAGCAGCGCAACTTCCGGGACAGGGGGGGGAGATACGCAGTATTTT | CASSATSGTGGGDTQYF
TRBJ2-1 | - | TRBD1 | 15 | TRBV5-6 | TGTGCCAGCAGCTCGGGACAGGGGGCGTGGAATGAGCAGTTCTTC | CASSSGQGAWNEQFF
TRBJ2-3 | - | TRBD2 | 15 | TRBV25-1 | TGTGCCACTCCTATCATGGCGGGAGGAGGAGATACGCAGTATTTT | CATPIMAGGGDTQYF
TRBJ2-5 | - | TRBD1 | 14 | TRBV28 | TGTGCCAGCGGTTTCGACAGGGGCCGGGAGACCCAGTACTTC | CASGFDRGRETQYF
TRBJ2-1 | - | TRBD2 | 19 | TRBV7-8 | TGTGCCAGCAGCTCGACCCTGACTAGCGGGAGGGTGAAGGGCAATGAGCAGTTCTTC | CASSSTLTSGRVKGNEQFF
TRBJ2-7 | - | TRBD2 | 15 | TRBV27 | TGTGCCAGCAGTGTCTCCGGGACTAGCGGTTACGAGCAGTACTTC | CASSVSGTSGYEQYF
TRBJ2-1 | - | TRBD1 | 13 | TRBV6-1 | TGTGCCAGCAGTGAACAACGGGGACAGGGGGAGTTCTTC | CASSEQRGQGEFF
TRBJ2-3 | - | - | 13 | TRBV7-3 | TGTGCCAGCAGCTTAGGGGCGCCAGATACGCAGTATTTT | CASSLGAPDTQYF
TRBJ1-2 | - | - | 14 | TRBV19 | TGTGCCAGTAGTATAAACCACAGGGATTCTGGCTACACCTTC | CASSINHRDSGYTF
TRBJ1-1 | - | - | 14 | TRBV28 | TGTGCCAGCAGCCGAACCGACATCAACACTGAAGCTTTCTTT | CASSRTDINTEAFF
TRBJ2-1 | - | TRBD2 | 14 | TRBV7-2 | TGTGCCAGCAGCTCAGCGGGACTCAAGGCTTGGCAGTTCTTC | CASSSAGLKAWQFF
TRBJ1-1 | - | - | 13 | TRBV9 | TGTGCCAGCAGCGTCACACCAGGTACTGAAGCTTTCTTT | CASSVTPGTEAFF